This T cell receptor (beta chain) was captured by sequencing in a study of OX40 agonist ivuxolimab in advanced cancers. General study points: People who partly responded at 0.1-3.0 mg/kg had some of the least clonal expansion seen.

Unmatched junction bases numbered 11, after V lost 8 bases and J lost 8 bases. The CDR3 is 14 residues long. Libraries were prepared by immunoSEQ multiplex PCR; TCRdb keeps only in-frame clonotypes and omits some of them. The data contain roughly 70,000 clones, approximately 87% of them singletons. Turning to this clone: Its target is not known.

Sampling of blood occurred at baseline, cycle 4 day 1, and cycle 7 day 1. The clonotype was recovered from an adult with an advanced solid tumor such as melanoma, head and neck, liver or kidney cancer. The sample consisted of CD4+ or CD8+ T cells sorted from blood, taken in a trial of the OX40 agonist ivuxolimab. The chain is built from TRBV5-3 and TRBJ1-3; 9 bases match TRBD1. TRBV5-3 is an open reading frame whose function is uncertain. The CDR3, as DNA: TGTGCCAGCAGCCCGGGACAGGGTGCGCACACCATATATTTT. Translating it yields CASSPGQGAHTIYF.